This T cell receptor beta chain stems from a study of blood T cell repertoires in COVID-19. Study information: T cells, B-cell-depleted T cells, or PBMCs provided the cDNA or gDNA that served as material.

Source study methods: Reference gene primer amplification in the assay estimated nucleated cell counts. Sequencing used immunoSEQ multiplex PCR; TCRdb keeps in-frame clones, though not all of them. D and trimming were read from the DNA, whereas the V and J calls and clone size are those reported in that table. This table holds 90,000 to 100,000 clones, under 85% found once. This clone was seen a few times. V was clipped by 1 base and J by 6 bases, with 16 bases between them. Germline lookup yields CDR1 MGHRA and CDR2 YSYEKL. The CDR3 is 15 residues long. This receptor was obtained from a man aged 65 to 79 with acute or convalescent COVID-19. The gene calls are TRBV4-1 and TRBJ2-7; tentatively, D is TRBD1 (6 bases). What was sequenced was peripheral blood. The chain's CDR3 is CASSQGRLRGGEQYF. In DNA, the CDR3 is TGCGCCAGCAGCCAAGGTCGGCTCAGAGGGGGCGAGCAGTACTTC.